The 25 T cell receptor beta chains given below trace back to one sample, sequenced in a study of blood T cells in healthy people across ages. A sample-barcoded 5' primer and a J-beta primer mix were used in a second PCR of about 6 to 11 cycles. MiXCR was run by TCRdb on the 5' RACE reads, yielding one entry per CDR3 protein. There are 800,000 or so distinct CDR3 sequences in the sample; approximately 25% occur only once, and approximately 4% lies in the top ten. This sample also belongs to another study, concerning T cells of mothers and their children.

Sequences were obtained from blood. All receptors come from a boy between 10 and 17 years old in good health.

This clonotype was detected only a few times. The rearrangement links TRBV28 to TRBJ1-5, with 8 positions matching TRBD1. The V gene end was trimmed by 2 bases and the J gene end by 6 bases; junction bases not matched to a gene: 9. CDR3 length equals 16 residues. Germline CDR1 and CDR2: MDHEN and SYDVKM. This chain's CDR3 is CASSLKKQGVGQPQHF. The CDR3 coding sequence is TGTGCCAGCAGTTTAAAGAAACAGGGGGTCGGTCAGCCCCAGCATTTT.

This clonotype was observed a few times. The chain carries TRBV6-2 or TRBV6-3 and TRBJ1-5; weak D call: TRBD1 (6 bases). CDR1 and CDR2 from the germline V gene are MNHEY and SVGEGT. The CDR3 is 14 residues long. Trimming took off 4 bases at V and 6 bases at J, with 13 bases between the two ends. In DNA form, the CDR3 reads TGTGCCAGCAGTTTAGAAGGGGGTGGTCAGCCCCAGCATTTT. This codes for CASSLEGGGQPQHF.

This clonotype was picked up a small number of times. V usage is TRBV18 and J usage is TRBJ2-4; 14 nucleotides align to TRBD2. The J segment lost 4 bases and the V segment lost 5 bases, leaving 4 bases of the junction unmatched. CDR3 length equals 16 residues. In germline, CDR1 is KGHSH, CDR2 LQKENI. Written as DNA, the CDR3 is TGTGCCAGCTCAGCGGGACTAGCGGGAGAAAAAAACATTCAGTACTTC. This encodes CASSAGLAGEKNIQYF.

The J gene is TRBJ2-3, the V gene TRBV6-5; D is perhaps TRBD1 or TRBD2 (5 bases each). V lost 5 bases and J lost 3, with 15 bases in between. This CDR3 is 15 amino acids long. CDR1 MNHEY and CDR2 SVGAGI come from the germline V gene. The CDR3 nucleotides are TGTGCCAGCAGTAACCGGGACCTGCGGACAGATACGCAGTATTTT. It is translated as CASSNRDLRTDTQYF.

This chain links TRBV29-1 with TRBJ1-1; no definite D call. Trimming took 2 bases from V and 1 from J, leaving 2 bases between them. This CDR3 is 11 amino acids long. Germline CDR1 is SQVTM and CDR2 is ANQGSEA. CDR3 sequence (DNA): TGCAGCGTTGAAAGGAACACTGAAGCTTTCTTT. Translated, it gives CSVERNTEAFF.

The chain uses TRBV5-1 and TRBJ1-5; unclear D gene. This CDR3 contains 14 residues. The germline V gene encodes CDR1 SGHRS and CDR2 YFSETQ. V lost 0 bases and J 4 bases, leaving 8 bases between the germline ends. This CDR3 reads CASSLEGTNQPQHF. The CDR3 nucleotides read TGCGCCAGCAGCTTGGAGGGCACTAATCAGCCCCAGCATTTT.

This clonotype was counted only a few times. The DNA for the CDR3 is TGTGCCAGCAGCGACCCAGGGGGTGAGCAGTTCTTC. Translating gives CASSDPGGEQFF. The genes are TRBV9 and TRBJ2-1, with TRBD1 identical over 7 bases. Germline V gene data show CDR1 as SGDLS and CDR2 as YYNGEE. J gave up 9 bases and V 3 bases, and 3 bases lay outside the gene matches. The CDR3 has 12 amino acids.

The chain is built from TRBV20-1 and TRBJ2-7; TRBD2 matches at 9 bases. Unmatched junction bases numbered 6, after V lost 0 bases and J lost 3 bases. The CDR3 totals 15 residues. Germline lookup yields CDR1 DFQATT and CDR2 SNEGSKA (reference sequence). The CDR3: CSARDLSGRNYEQYF. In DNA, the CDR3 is TGCAGTGCTAGAGATCTAAGCGGGAGGAACTACGAGCAGTACTTC.

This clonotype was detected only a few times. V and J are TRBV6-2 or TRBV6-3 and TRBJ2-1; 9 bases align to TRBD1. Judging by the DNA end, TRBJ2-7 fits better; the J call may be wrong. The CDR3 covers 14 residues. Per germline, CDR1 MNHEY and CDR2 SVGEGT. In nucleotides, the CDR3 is TGTGCCAGCAGCTGGACAGGGGAGAGCAACGAGCAGTACTTC. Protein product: CASSWTGESNEQYF.

The CDR3 region has the DNA TGCGCCAGCAGCCAGAACCAAAGAGGGACTGAGCAGTTCTTC. It yields the protein CASSQNQRGTEQFF. The chain has TRBV4-1 and TRBJ2-1; possibly TRBD1 or TRBD2 for D (5 bases each). Per the germline V gene, CDR1 is MGHRA and CDR2 is YSYEKL. This CDR3 comprises 14 residues. With 3 bases removed from V and 9 bases from J, the gap between germline ends came to 15 bases.

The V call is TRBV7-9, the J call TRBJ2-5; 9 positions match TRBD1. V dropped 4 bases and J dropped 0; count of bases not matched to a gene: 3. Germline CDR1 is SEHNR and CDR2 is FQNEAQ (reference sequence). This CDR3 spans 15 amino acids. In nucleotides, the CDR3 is TGTGCCAGCAGCTCGGGACAGGGTTACCAAGAGACCCAGTACTTC. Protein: CASSSGQGYQETQYF. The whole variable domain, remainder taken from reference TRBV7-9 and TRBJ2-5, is DTGVSQNPRHKITKRGQNVTFRCDPISEHNRLYWYRQTLGQGPEFLTYFQNEAQLEKSRLLSDRFSAERPKGSFSTLEIQRTEQGDSAMYLCASSSGQGYQETQYFGPGTRLLVL.

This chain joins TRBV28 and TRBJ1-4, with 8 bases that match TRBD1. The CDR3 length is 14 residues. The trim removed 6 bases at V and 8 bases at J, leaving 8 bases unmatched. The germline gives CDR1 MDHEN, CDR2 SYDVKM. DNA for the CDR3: TGTGCCAGCAGGGCGACAGGGGATGAGGAAAAACTGTTTTTT. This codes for CASRATGDEEKLFF.

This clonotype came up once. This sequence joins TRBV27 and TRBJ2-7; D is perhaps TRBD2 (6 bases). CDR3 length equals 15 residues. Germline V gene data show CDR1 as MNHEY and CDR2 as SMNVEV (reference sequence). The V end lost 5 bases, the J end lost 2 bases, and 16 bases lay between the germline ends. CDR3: CASSTSGGVTYEQYF. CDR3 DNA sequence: TGTGCCAGCAGTACCTCCGGCGGGGTAACCTACGAGCAGTACTTC.

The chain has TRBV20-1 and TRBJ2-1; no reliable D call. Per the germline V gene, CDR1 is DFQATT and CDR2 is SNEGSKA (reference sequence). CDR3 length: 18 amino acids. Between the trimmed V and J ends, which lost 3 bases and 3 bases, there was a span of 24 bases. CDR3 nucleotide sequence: TGCAGTGCTAGTTGCCTGGTCTCTCCTGTGGCTATCTACAATGAGCAGTTCTTC. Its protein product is CSASCLVSPVAIYNEQFF.

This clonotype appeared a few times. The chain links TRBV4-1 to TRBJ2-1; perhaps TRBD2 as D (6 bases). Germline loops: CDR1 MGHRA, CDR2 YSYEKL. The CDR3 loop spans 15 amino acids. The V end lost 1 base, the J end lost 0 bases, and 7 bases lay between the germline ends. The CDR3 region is CASSQGLDSYNEQFF. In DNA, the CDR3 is TGCGCCAGCAGCCAAGGACTAGACTCCTACAATGAGCAGTTCTTC.

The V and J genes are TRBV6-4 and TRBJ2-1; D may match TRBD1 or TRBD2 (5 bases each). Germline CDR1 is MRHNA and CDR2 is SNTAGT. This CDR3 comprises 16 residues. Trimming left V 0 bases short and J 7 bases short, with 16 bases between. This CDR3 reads CASSDSYGTGRNEQFF. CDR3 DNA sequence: TGTGCCAGCAGTGACTCGTACGGCACGGGACGGAATGAGCAGTTCTTC.

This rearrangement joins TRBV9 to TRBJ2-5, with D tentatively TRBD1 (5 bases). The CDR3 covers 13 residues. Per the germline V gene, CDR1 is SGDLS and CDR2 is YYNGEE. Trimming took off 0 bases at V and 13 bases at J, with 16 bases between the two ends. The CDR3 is CASSVGASGKRYF. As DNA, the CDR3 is TGTGCCAGCAGCGTAGGCGCCTCAGGGAAGCGGTACTTC.

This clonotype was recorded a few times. The CDR3 loop reads CASSRPGFSPQSYNEQFF. In nucleotides, the CDR3 is TGTGCCAGCAGCCGGCCCGGGTTTTCCCCACAATCCTACAATGAGCAGTTCTTC. J is TRBJ2-1 and V is TRBV5-6, with unresolved D. Trimming removed 4 bases at V and 1 base at J, with 21 bases between. CDR1 is SGHDT, CDR2 YYEEEE, per germline. This CDR3 region has 18 residues.

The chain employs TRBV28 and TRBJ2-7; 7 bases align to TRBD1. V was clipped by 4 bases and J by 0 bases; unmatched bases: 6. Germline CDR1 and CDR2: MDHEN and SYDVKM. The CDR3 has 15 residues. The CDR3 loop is CASSYRGDSSYEQYF. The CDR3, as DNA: TGTGCCAGCAGTTATAGAGGGGACAGCTCCTACGAGCAGTACTTC.

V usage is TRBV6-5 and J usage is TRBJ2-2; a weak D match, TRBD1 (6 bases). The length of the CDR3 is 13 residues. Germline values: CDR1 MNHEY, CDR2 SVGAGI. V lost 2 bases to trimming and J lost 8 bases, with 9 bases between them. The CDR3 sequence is CASSYGGPGELFF. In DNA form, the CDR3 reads TGTGCCAGCAGTTACGGGGGCCCGGGGGAGCTGTTTTTT.

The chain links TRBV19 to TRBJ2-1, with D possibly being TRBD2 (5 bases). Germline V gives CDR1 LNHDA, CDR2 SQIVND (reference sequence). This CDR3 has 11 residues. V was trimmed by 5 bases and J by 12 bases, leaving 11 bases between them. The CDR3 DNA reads TGTGCCAGTAGTCCCGGAGGATGGCAGTTCTTC. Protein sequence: CASSPGGWQFF. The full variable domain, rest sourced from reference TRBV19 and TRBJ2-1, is DGGITQSPKYLFRKEGQNVTLSCEQNLNHDAMYWYRQDPGQGLRLIYYSQIVNDFQKGDIAEGYSVSREKKESFPLTVTSAQKNPTAFYLCASSPGGWQFFGPGTRLTVL.

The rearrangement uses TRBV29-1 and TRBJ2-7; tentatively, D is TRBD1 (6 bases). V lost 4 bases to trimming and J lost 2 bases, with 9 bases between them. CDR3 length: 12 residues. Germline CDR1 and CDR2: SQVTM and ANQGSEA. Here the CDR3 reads CSVVEGAYEQYF. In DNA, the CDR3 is TGCAGCGTTGTAGAGGGGGCCTACGAGCAGTACTTC.

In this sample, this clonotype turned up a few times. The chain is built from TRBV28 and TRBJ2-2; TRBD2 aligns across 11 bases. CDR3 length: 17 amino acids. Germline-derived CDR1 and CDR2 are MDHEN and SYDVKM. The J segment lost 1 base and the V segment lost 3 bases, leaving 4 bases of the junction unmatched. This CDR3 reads CASSFGTSGWNTGELFF. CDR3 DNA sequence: TGTGCCAGCAGTTTTGGGACTAGCGGATGGAACACCGGGGAGCTGTTTTTT.

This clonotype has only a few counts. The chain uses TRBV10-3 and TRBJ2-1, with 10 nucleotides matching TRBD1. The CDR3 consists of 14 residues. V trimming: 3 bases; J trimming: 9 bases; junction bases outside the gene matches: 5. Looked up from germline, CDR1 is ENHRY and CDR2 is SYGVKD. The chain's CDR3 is CAISDRDRGSEQFF. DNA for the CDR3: TGTGCCATCAGTGACCGGGACAGGGGAAGTGAGCAGTTCTTC.

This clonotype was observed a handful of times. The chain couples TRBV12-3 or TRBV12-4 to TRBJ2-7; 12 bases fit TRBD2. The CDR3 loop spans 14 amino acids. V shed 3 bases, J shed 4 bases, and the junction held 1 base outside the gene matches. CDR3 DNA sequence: TGTGCCAGCAGTTTTACTAGCGGGAGGTACGAGCAGTACTTC. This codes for CASSFTSGRYEQYF.